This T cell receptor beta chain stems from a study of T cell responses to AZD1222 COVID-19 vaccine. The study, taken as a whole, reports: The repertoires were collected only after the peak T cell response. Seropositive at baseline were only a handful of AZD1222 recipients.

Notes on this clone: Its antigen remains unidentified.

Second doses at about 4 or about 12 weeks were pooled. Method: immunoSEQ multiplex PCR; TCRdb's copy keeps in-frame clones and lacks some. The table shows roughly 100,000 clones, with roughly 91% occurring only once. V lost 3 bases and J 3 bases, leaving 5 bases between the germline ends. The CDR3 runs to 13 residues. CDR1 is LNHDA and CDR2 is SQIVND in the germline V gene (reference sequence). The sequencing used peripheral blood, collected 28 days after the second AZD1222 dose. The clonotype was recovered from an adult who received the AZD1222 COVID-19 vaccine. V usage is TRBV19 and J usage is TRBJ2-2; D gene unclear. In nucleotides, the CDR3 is TGTGCCAGTAGTATGCATGACACCGGGGAGCTGTTTTTT. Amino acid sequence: CASSMHDTGELFF.